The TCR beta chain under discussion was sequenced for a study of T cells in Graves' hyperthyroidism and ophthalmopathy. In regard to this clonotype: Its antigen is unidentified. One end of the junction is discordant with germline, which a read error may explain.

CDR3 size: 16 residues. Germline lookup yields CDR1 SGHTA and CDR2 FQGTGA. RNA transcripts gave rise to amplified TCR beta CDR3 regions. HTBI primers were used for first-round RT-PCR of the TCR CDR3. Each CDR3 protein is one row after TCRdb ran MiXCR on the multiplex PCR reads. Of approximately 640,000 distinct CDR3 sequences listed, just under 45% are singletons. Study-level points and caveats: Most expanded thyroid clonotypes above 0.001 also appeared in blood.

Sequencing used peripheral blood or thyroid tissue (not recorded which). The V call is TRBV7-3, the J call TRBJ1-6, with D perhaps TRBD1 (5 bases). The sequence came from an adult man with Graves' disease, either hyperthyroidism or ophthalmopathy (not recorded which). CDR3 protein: CASSPRESRGDSPLHF. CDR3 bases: TGCGCCAGCAGCCCCCGGGAGTCAAGGGGAGATTCACCCCTCCACTTT.